This T cell receptor (beta chain) was documented in a study of CD8+CD57+ T cells in acquired aplastic anemia (dated by TCRdb to 2016 to 2018). Describing the broader study: A mean of around 3.3 ug of DNA, ranging from roughly 0.18 to 30 ug, was extracted from sorted CD4+ and CD8+ cells. Mean read counts for healthy donor samples were approximately 10 million for CD4+ cells and about 12 million for CD8+ cells. The paper's findings and limits, for the study overall: Fewer than 30 CD8+ CDR3 sequences were found in both patients and controls but appeared to be highly expressed in patients and within the immunodominant clones of the patients. CD8+ Simpson's diversity did not differ significantly between patients and healthy controls (P=0.060).

Comment on this clonotype: It has no known antigen specificity. No much larger clone exists at a distance of one base, and base qualities are not known.

The germline V gene (reference sequence) yields DFQATT for CDR1 and SNEGSKA for CDR2. V is pared back by 6 bases and J by 4 bases, with 15 bases lying between the germline termini. CDR3 length: 13 amino acids, cysteine to phenylalanine. The CDR3 DNA has 39 bases and is translated from base 1. TCR beta VDJ combination and CDR3 sequence profiling used genomic DNA as the template. An Illumina HiSeq 2000 was used for TCR repertoire sequencing. In the paper's pipeline: Repertoire assessment relied on Simpson's diversity index, CDR3 size and DJ length profiles, and TRBV/TRBJ rearrangement plots. The most abundant DNA sequence in the deep sequencing data was taken as the immunodominant clone. CDR3 amino acid sequences were screened for sharing across subjects and compared with published repertoires and the VDJdb database. The raw public reads went through TCRdb reprocessing: fastp at Q25, MiXCR clone calling, in-frame beta chains kept. Rows are combined by CDR3 protein, so each entry shows the most common genes and DNA. V and J calls and clone size were set by TCRdb, not the authors. In this sample the table shows 100,000 to 150,000 distinct CDR3 sequences, 48% of which occur a single time. In total, the top ten clones hold around 2.5% of the sample.

In this study, sorted CD4+ and CD8+ T cells from the blood of healthy subjects and of severe aplastic anemia patients had their TCR repertoires deep-sequenced. Ficoll-Paque density gradient centrifugation was used to isolate peripheral blood mononuclear cells. CD4+ and CD8+ T cells were sorted by FACS or magnetic beads before DNA extraction. The source of this sequence is a human donor in good health, serving as a control. Recombination linked TRBV20-1 to TRBJ1-2; no confident D gene assignment can be made. The sample comprised sorted CD4+, CD8+, or CD8+CD57+ T cells (not recorded which) from PBMCs. Here the CDR3 is given as CSAAQEVSYGYTF. The nucleotide sequence is TGCAGTGCCGCGCAGGAAGTAAGCTATGGCTACACCTTC.